Presented here are 22 T cell receptor beta chains from one specimen sequenced in a study of long-term antiretroviral therapy in people with HIV. Samples were assayed with immunoSEQ v3.0 at survey level. Libraries were prepared by immunoSEQ multiplex PCR; TCRdb keeps only in-frame clonotypes and omits some of them. This table holds about 25,000 clones, over 70% found once. The sample here was unsorted PBMCs, taken 2.1 years after starting antiretroviral therapy. These TCRs come from a man aged 25-45 years with HIV.

V gene TRBV19 combines with J gene TRBJ1-2; 7 nucleotides align to TRBD1. The ends lost 4 bases at V and 1 base at J; junction bases unmatched: 18. CDR1 and CDR2 from the germline V gene are LNHDA and SQIVND (reference sequence). This CDR3 is built from 19 residues. CDR3 in DNA: TGTGCCAGTAGTACCCCCGGAAGAACCGGGACAGATTTTAACTATGGCTACACCTTC. Protein sequence: CASSTPGRTGTDFNYGYTF.

V gene TRBV9 combines with J gene TRBJ2-2; TRBD2 matches 12 bases. The junction had 3 bases not matched to a gene; V was cut back by 0 bases and J by 6 bases. The germline V gene has CDR1 SGDLS and CDR2 YYNGEE. CDR3 length: 16 residues. The CDR3 here is CASSVVASGGAGELFF. The CDR3 DNA sequence: TGTGCCAGCAGCGTAGTGGCTAGCGGGGGGGCCGGGGAGCTGTTTTTT.

The chain uses TRBV7-9 and TRBJ1-2; TRBD1 is a possible D gene (6 bases). Germline lookup yields CDR1 SEHNR and CDR2 FQNEAQ (reference sequence). This CDR3 region has 16 residues. Deletions cut 4 bases from V and 7 bases from J, with 22 bases between. CDR3 sequence: CASSSPSRTGGLGYTF. CDR3 DNA: TGTGCCAGCAGCTCCCCTTCTCGTACGGGGGGCCTTGGCTACACCTTC.

The chain recombines TRBV27 with TRBJ2-7; TRBD1 or TRBD2 may be the D gene (5 bases each). Germline CDR1 and CDR2: MNHEY and SMNVEV (reference sequence). V was shortened by 6 bases and J by 1 base, with 10 bases between the two germline ends. The CDR3 length is 13 residues. In DNA, the CDR3 is TGTGCCAGCAGGGATGGGGGATCCTACGAGCAGTACTTC. It encodes CASRDGGSYEQYF.

V usage is TRBV18 and J usage is TRBJ1-3; TRBD1 is a possible D gene (5 bases). The germline V gene has CDR1 KGHSH and CDR2 LQKENI. V was trimmed by 2 bases and J by 2 bases, leaving 7 bases between them. This CDR3 region has 14 residues. The CDR3 loop reads CASSPGAAGNTIYF. The CDR3 DNA reads TGTGCCAGCTCACCAGGGGCGGCTGGAAACACCATATATTTT.

The CDR3 region is CASSQDAGLAKNIQYF. The CDR3, as DNA: TGTGCCAGCAGCCAAGATGCGGGGTTAGCCAAAAACATTCAGTACTTC. V is TRBV4-2 and J is TRBJ2-4; possible D gene TRBD2, 6 bases. Trimming shortened V by 0 bases and J by 0 bases, and 9 bases separated the two germline ends. This CDR3 is built from 16 residues. Germline assignment: CDR1 LGHNA and CDR2 YNFKEQ.

V and J are TRBV2 and TRBJ1-5; D gene ambiguous. The CDR3 is 14 residues long. Trimming took off 6 bases at V and 0 bases at J, with 9 bases between the two ends. The germline gives CDR1 SNHLY, CDR2 FYNNEI. DNA for the CDR3: TGTGCCAGCAGGCCTGGGTATAGCAATCAGCCCCAGCATTTT. Amino acid sequence: CASRPGYSNQPQHF. The whole variable domain, remainder taken from reference TRBV2 and TRBJ1-5, is EPEVTQTPSHQVTQMGQEVILRCVPISNHLYFYWYRQILGQKVEFLVSFYNNEISEKSEIFDDQFSVERPDGSNFTLKIRSTKLEDSAMYFCASRPGYSNQPQHFGDGTRLSIL.

For the CDR3, the DNA is TGTGCCAGCAGTGATAGGGGAAACACCATATATTTT. As protein: CASSDRGNTIYF. This sequence joins TRBV2 and TRBJ1-3; no clear D gene. Per the germline V gene, CDR1 is SNHLY and CDR2 is FYNNEI. There are 12 residues in the CDR3. With 3 bases removed from V and 4 bases from J, the gap between germline ends came to 4 bases. The full variable domain, with the rest looked up from reference TRBV2 and TRBJ1-3, is EPEVTQTPSHQVTQMGQEVILRCVPISNHLYFYWYRQILGQKVEFLVSFYNNEISEKSEIFDDQFSVERPDGSNFTLKIRSTKLEDSAMYFCASSDRGNTIYFGEGSWLTVV.

The rearrangement links TRBV18 to TRBJ2-7; D unclear. Germline assignment: CDR1 KGHSH and CDR2 LQKENI. CDR3 size: 17 residues. The V and J ends lost 2 bases and 7 bases respectively, with 24 bases between them. The CDR3 nucleotides read TGTGCCAGCTCACCATTAATGGTTTCTGCCCTCTCTCGGGAGCAGTACTTC. Translation: CASSPLMVSALSREQYF. Together with reference TRBV18 and TRBJ2-7, the CDR3 gives the full variable domain: NAGVMQNPRHLVRRRGQEARLRCSPMKGHSHVYWYRQLPEEGLKFMVYLQKENIIDESGMPKERFSAEFPKEGPSILRIQQVVRGDSAAYFCASSPLMVSALSREQYFGPGTRLTVT.

The chain couples TRBV7-6 to TRBJ1-2, with a weak D call TRBD1 (5 bases). Trimming shortened V by 1 base and J by 7 bases, and 16 bases separated the two germline ends. CDR1 and CDR2 (germline): SGHVS, FNYEAQ. The CDR3 covers 15 residues. This CDR3 is CASSLGGVEVCGYTF. In DNA, the CDR3 is TGTGCCAGCAGCTTAGGGGGGGTGGAGGTGTGTGGCTACACCTTC.

This chain joins TRBV10-3 and TRBJ1-1; D is possibly TRBD1 (6 bases). Trimming shortened V by 9 bases and J by 6 bases, and 11 bases separated the two germline ends. The CDR3 runs to 11 residues. CDR1 is ENHRY, CDR2 SYGVKD, per germline. The CDR3 DNA reads as TGTGCCATAGGGGGGGGCTCTGAAGCTTTCTTT. The encoded protein is CAIGGGSEAFF.

CDR3 sequence: CASSPGAAYNEQFF. The CDR3 DNA follows: TGTGCCAGCAGTCCCGGGGCGGCCTACAATGAGCAGTTCTTC. The chain combines TRBV6-6 with TRBJ2-1; D is possibly TRBD1 or TRBD2 (5 bases each). Between the trimmed V and J ends, which lost 5 bases and 2 bases, there was a span of 10 bases. In germline, CDR1 is MNHNY, CDR2 SVGAGI (reference sequence). The CDR3 sequence is 14 residues long.

This clone was detected once. The chain has TRBV4-1 and TRBJ2-7, with 7 bases aligning to TRBD2. Unmatched junction bases numbered 9, after V lost 0 bases and J lost 4 bases. The CDR3 covers 16 residues. Germline V gene sequence: CDR1 MGHRA, CDR2 YSYEKL. The CDR3 loop reads CASSQDLAEAIYEQYF. CDR3 in DNA: TGCGCCAGCAGCCAAGACCTAGCGGAAGCCATTTACGAGCAGTACTTC.

The table lists this clone with a few counts. The gene calls are TRBV19 and TRBJ1-5, with 10 bases matching TRBD1. Germline trimming cut 6 bases from V and 4 bases from J; bases unmatched to any gene: 9. The CDR3 contains 16 residues. The germline gives CDR1 LNHDA, CDR2 SQIVND (reference sequence). The DNA of the CDR3 is TGTGCCAGTAGAAGACAGGGGGCGCAGAGTAATCAGCCCCAGCATTTT. It encodes CASRRQGAQSNQPQHF.

This chain joins TRBV29-1 and TRBJ2-2; tentative D call: TRBD1 (6 bases). V lost 4 bases to trimming and J lost 3 bases, with 15 bases between them. The length of the CDR3 is 15 residues. The V gene's germline CDR1 is SQVTM and CDR2 ANQGSEA. CDR3 in amino acids: CSVASGADYTGELFF. CDR3 in DNA: TGCAGCGTTGCGTCAGGGGCTGATTACACCGGGGAGCTGTTTTTT.

The chain has TRBV10-3 and TRBJ2-1; the match to TRBD2 covers 9 bases. Per the germline V gene, CDR1 is ENHRY and CDR2 is SYGVKD. This CDR3 spans 15 amino acids. V lost 2 bases to trimming and J lost 9 bases; unmatched junction nucleotides: 8. Here the CDR3 reads CAISERGGGALEQFF. Written as DNA, the CDR3 is TGTGCCATCAGTGAGAGGGGCGGGGGGGCCCTTGAGCAGTTCTTC.

The chain has TRBV18 and TRBJ2-3, with 7 bases fitting TRBD1. The ends lost 4 bases at V and 2 bases at J; junction bases unmatched: 9. The CDR3 extends over 16 amino acids. In germline, CDR1 is KGHSH, CDR2 LQKENI. CDR3 DNA sequence: TGTGCCAGCTCACACAACGGACAGGTCCCCACAGATACGCAGTATTTT. It translates to CASSHNGQVPTDTQYF.

DNA for the CDR3: TGCGCCAGCAGCCCCGGACAGCTAATTAGCTCCTACGAGCAGTACTTC. This translates into CASSPGQLISSYEQYF. This chain links TRBV5-1 with TRBJ2-7; D perhaps matches TRBD1 (6 bases). Trimming stripped 4 bases from V and 0 bases from J, with 17 bases between. Germline loops: CDR1 SGHRS, CDR2 YFSETQ. The CDR3 is 16 amino acids. The whole variable domain, filled in from reference TRBV5-1 and TRBJ2-7, reads KAGVTQTPRYLIKTRGQQVTLSCSPISGHRSVSWYQQTPGQGLQFLFEYFSETQRNKGNFPGRFSGRQFSNSRSEMNVSTLELGDSALYLCASSPGQLISSYEQYFGPGTRLTVT.

V gene TRBV5-4 combines with J gene TRBJ2-5; D not resolved. Germline V CDR1 and CDR2: SGHNT, YYREEE (reference sequence). This CDR3 spans 13 amino acids. The V gene lost 5 bases and the J gene lost 3 bases, with 11 bases spanning the gap. Here the CDR3 DNA reads TGTGCCAGCAGACAAAGCGCGGAAGAGACCCAGTACTTC. Amino acid sequence: CASRQSAEETQYF.

The chain recombines TRBV5-1 with TRBJ1-5; 10 bases are a match to TRBD1. The length of the CDR3 is 14 residues. V trimming: 4 bases; J trimming: 7 bases; junction bases outside the gene matches: 5. Germline V gene sequence: CDR1 SGHRS, CDR2 YFSETQ. In nucleotides, the CDR3 is TGCGCCAGCAGCCCGGGACAGGGGAAACAGCCCCAGCATTTT. Protein product: CASSPGQGKQPQHF. The entire variable domain, with the rest obtained from reference TRBV5-1 and TRBJ1-5, is as follows: KAGVTQTPRYLIKTRGQQVTLSCSPISGHRSVSWYQQTPGQGLQFLFEYFSETQRNKGNFPGRFSGRQFSNSRSEMNVSTLELGDSALYLCASSPGQGKQPQHFGDGTRLSIL.

The rearrangement uses TRBV7-6 and TRBJ1-2; 8 bases line up with TRBD1. This CDR3 comprises 14 residues. Trimming removed 1 base from V and 7 bases from J; junction bases left unmatched: 5. The germline V gene has CDR1 SGHVS and CDR2 FNYEAQ. CDR3 in DNA: TGTGCCAGCAGCTTAGGACAGGGGATGGGTGGCTACACCTTC. Its protein product is CASSLGQGMGGYTF.

The chain combines TRBV6-5 with TRBJ1-6; unclear D gene. CDR3 size: 14 residues. In germline, CDR1 is MNHEY, CDR2 SVGAGI. V shed 2 bases and J shed 5 bases, with 7 bases lying between them. The CDR3 DNA is TGTGCCAGCAGTTACCCCGGGGATAATTCACCCCTCCACTTT. Amino acids: CASSYPGDNSPLHF.